A selection of T cell receptor beta chains follows, all from one sample in a study of shared clonotypes between healthy human individuals. The table came from immunoSEQ multiplex PCR; TCRdb's copy has only in-frame clones and leaves some out. The table has roughly 1,500,000 clones, around 98% seen once. The specimen sequenced was naive CD4+ T cells sorted from blood. Source of these receptors: a man aged 30-40 years in good health. The conserved cysteine and the conserved F or W are not part of the CDR3 here.

>TRBV2|TRBJ1-2
ASSGGLVMELYGYT
>TRBV7-2|TRBJ2-1
TSSLVYRTNEQF
>TRBV6-5|TRBJ2-7
ASREGTGGYEQY
>TRBV18|TRBJ1-2
ASSPQTGPNYGYT
>TRBV21-1|TRBJ2-1
ASSTGQGEEEQF
>TRBV7-9|TRBJ2-5
ASSLKYGVSGNQETQY
>TRBV30|TRBJ2-1
AWSGGLAGESEQF
>TRBV7-2|TRBJ2-2
ASNEGRDTGELF
>TRBV7-2|TRBJ1-1
ASSLDLAAEAF
>TRBV5-1|TRBJ2-1
ASSSPASGSSYNEQF
>TRBV5-4|TRBJ2-2
ASSYETGQNTGELF
>TRBV18|TRBJ2-7
ASSPRPYEQY
>TRBV5-1|TRBJ2-7
ASSLDFYEQY
>TRBV7-9|TRBJ2-2
ASSFYRNTGELF
>TRBV29-1|TRBJ2-3
SVVHMGDTQY
>TRBV6-6|TRBJ1-2
ASRTLQGYYGYT
>TRBV9|TRBJ2-7
ASSDSAGGYEQY
>TRBV5-1|TRBJ2-6
ASSSRPSGANVLT
>TRBV12-2|TRBJ2-7
ATRMGQRPYEQY
>TRBV6-5|TRBJ2-6
ASRMTESGANVLT
>TRBV19|TRBJ1-5
ASSQTGAQPQH
>TRBV5-4|TRBJ2-7
ASSLLAGVSGSSYEQY
>TRBV5-6|TRBJ2-4
ASSSLTGGPSLNIQY
>TRBV29-1|TRBJ1-2
SVVRGTGYGYT
>TRBV7-7|TRBJ2-7
ASSLARTGKGSYEQY